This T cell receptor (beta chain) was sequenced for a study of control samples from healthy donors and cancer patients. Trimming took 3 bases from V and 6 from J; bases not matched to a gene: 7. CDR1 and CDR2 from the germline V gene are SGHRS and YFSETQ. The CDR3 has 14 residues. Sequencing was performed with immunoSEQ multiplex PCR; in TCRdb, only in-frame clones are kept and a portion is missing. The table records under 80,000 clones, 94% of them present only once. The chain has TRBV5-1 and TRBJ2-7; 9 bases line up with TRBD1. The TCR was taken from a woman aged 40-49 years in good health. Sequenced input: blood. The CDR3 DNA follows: TGCGCCAGCAGCTCCGGACAGGGGCTCGGCGAGCAGTACTTC. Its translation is CASSSGQGLGEQYF.